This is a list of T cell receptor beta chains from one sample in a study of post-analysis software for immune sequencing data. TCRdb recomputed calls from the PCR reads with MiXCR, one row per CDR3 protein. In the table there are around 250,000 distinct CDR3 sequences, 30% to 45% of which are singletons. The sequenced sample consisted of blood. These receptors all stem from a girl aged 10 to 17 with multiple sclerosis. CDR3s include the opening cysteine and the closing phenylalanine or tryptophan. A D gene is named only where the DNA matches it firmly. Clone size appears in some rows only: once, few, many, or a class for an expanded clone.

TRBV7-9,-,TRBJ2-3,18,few,TGTGCCAGCAGCTCGAGATCGATTGGGGAAGGAGGCACAGATACGCAGTATTTT,CASSSRSIGEGGTDTQYF
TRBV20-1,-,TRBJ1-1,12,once,TGCAGTGCTATAGGACAGAACTCTGAAGCTTTCTTT,CSAIGQNSEAFF
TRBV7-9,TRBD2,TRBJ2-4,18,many,TGTGCCAGCAGCCCCAGCCGAGGGAGGGGAGACGCCAAAAACATTCAGTACTTC,CASSPSRGRGDAKNIQYF
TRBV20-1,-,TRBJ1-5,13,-,TGCAGTTCGGGACGCCACAGCAATCAGCCCCAGCATTTT,CSSGRHSNQPQHF
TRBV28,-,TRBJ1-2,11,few,TGTGCCAGCAGTACGTACCCTGGCTACACCTTC,CASSTYPGYTF
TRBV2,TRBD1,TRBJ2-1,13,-,TGTGCCAGCAGTGTAGACAGGGGAGATGAGCAGTTCTTC,CASSVDRGDEQFF
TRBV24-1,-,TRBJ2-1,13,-,TGTGCCACCAGTGATCTCGGCGGGAATGAGCAGTTCTTC,CATSDLGGNEQFF
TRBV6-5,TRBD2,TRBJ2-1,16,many,TGTGCCAGCAGTCGGACTAGCGGGAGTCTGAACAATGAGCAGTTCTTC,CASSRTSGSLNNEQFF
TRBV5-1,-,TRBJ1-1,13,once,TGCGCCAGCAGCCGACAAACGAGCACTGAAGCTTTCTTT,CASSRQTSTEAFF
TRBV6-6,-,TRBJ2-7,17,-,TGTGCCAGCAGTTACTCTGGGGGACAAGGACCAGTCTACGAGCAGTACTTC,CASSYSGGQGPVYEQYF
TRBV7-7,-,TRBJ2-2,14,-,TGTGCCAGCAGCTTGCAGGGTTCCGCCGGGGAGCTGTTTTTT,CASSLQGSAGELFF
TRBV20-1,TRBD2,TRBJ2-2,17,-,TGCAGTGCTAGAGATCGCCTAGCGGGGACGGTCACCGGGGAGCGGTTTTTT,CSARDRLAGTVTGERFF
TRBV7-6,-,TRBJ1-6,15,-,TGTGCCAGCAGCTGCGGGGGGCTAGATGATTCACCCCTCCACTTT,CASSCGGLDDSPLHF
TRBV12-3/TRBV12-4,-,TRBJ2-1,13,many,TGTGCCAGCATTAATACGGTGAATCGGGAGCAGTTCTTC,CASINTVNREQFF
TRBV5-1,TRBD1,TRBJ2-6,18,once,TGCGCCAGCTCATTCCCGAGACAGGGTGTCTCTGGGGCCAACGTCCTGACTTTC,CASSFPRQGVSGANVLTF
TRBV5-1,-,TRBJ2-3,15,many,TGCGCCAGCAGCTTGGATTCCGCCGGCACAGATACGCAGTATTTT,CASSLDSAGTDTQYF
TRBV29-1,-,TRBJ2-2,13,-,TGCAGCGTGGTCGAGAGGCCCACCGGGGAGCTGTTTTTT,CSVVERPTGELFF
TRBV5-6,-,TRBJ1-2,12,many,TGTGCCAGCAGCTTGGTAGACGATGGCTACACCTTC,CASSLVDDGYTF
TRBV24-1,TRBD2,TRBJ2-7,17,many,TGTGCCACCAGTGATTTGGGACTAGCGTCACGGGGATGGGAGCAGTACTTC,CATSDLGLASRGWEQYF
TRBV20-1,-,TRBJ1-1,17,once,TGCAGTGCTGGTGCCCCAACGGGGGGGAGGAGGAACACTGAAGCTTTCTTT,CSAGAPTGGRRNTEAFF
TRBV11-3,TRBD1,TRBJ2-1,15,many,TGTGCCAGCAGCAGGGACAGGTTCTCCTACAATGAGCAGTTCTTC,CASSRDRFSYNEQFF
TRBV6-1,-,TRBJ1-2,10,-,TGTGCCAGCAGTGAACTACAGCCGACCTTC,CASSELQPTF
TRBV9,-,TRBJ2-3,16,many,TGTGCCAGCAGCGCTCACAGGGGAGGGGGCACAGATACGCAGTATTTT,CASSAHRGGGTDTQYF
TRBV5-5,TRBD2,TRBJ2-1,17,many,TGTGCCAGCAGCTTGGAAGTACTAGCGGGAGGCGGGGATGAGCAGTTCTTC,CASSLEVLAGGGDEQFF
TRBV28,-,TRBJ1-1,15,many,TGTGCCAGCACCCACCCGGACAGTTTGAACACTGAAGCTTTCTTT,CASTHPDSLNTEAFF
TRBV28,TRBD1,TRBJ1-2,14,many,TGTGCCAGCAGCCAGGGACAGGGGCACTATGGCTACACCTTC,CASSQGQGHYGYTF